Presented here are 5 T cell receptor beta chains from one specimen sequenced in a study of control samples from healthy donors and cancer patients. Produced via immunoSEQ multiplex PCR; TCRdb's table is partial and in-frame only. The sample lists 60,000 to 85,000 clones, approximately 92% occurring once. The sequenced sample was blood. The source of these receptors is a woman in her fifties or sixties in good health.

CDR3 coding DNA: TGTGCCATCAGTCCCGGCATCACTCGAAGCTATGGCTACACCTTC. The encoded protein is CAISPGITRSYGYTF. This chain joins TRBV10-3 and TRBJ1-2, with D uncertain. The germline V gene encodes CDR1 ENHRY and CDR2 SYGVKD. The CDR3 is made up of 15 amino acids. V was trimmed by 5 bases and J by 4 bases, leaving 17 bases between them.

This chain connects TRBV5-4 to TRBJ2-7, with TRBD2 identical over 9 bases. CDR3 length: 15 amino acids. Germline trimming cut 4 bases from V and 7 bases from J; bases unmatched to any gene: 12. Germline V gives CDR1 SGHNT, CDR2 YYREEE (reference sequence). CDR3 loop: CASSELAGRTREQYF. The CDR3 DNA sequence: TGTGCCAGCAGCGAGCTAGCGGGACGGACGCGAGAGCAGTACTTC.

This sequence joins TRBV6-2 or TRBV6-3 and TRBJ2-7; 10 bases line up with TRBD2. Germline-derived CDR1 and CDR2 are MNHEY and SVGEGT. This CDR3 contains 16 residues. V lost 5 bases and J lost 0; bases outside the gene matches: 7. The CDR3 protein is CASSDYSGRSSYEQYF. DNA for the CDR3: TGTGCCAGCAGTGATTATAGCGGGAGGAGCTCCTACGAGCAGTACTTC.

The chain employs TRBV4-1 and TRBJ1-5, with D possibly TRBD1 on 6 matching bases. Germline V gives CDR1 MGHRA, CDR2 YSYEKL. Trimming removed 6 bases at V and 4 bases at J, with 10 bases between. The CDR3 extends over 13 amino acids. The CDR3: CASSRQANQPQHF. CDR3 DNA: TGCGCCAGCAGTCGACAGGCAAATCAGCCCCAGCATTTT.

The count of this clone is one. V and J are TRBV20-1 and TRBJ2-4; 9 positions match TRBD2. Germline CDR1 DFQATT, CDR2 SNEGSKA (reference sequence). CDR3 size: 15 residues. Trimming at V came to 3 bases and at J to 3 bases, leaving 6 bases not matched to a gene. The CDR3 sequence: CSASYGGRVKNIQYF. CDR3 in DNA: TGCAGTGCTAGTTATGGCGGGAGGGTCAAAAACATTCAGTACTTC.